Presented here are 9 T cell receptor beta chains from one specimen sequenced in a study of TIL therapy for anti-PD-1-resistant metastatic lung cancer. Sample time point: pre-treatment sample, taken before nivolumab and TIL therapy. The immunoSEQ assay was v3. The table came from immunoSEQ multiplex PCR; TCRdb's copy has only in-frame clones and leaves some out. The data show 50,000 to 60,000 clones, about 81% seen once. The source material was blood, sampled at baseline. Source of these receptors: a person aged 25-85 years with non-small cell lung cancer.

The chain recombines TRBV5-1 with TRBJ2-7; 13 nucleotides line up with TRBD2. This CDR3 is 16 amino acids long. The trim removed 3 bases at V and 4 bases at J, leaving 7 bases unmatched. The germline V gene encodes CDR1 SGHRS and CDR2 YFSETQ. In DNA, the CDR3 is TGCGCCAGCAGCTCGGGACTAGCGGGACTTTCTTACGAGCAGTACTTC. This translates into CASSSGLAGLSYEQYF.

This clone was recorded only once. The gene calls are TRBV6-5 and TRBJ2-7, with 8 bases that match TRBD1. Germline V gene lookup returns CDR1 MNHEY and CDR2 SVGAGI. The CDR3 length is 16 residues. V lost 2 bases to trimming and J lost 1 base; unmatched junction nucleotides: 7. The DNA for the CDR3 is TGTGCCAGCAGTTACCGGACAGGGTCCGGATCCTACGAGCAGTACTTC. Protein: CASSYRTGSGSYEQYF.

The rearrangement uses TRBV5-4 and TRBJ1-5; D gene uncertain. Germline lookup yields CDR1 SGHNT and CDR2 YYREEE (reference sequence). Trimming left V 0 bases short and J 5 bases short, with 6 bases between. The CDR3 is 13 residues long. The CDR3 region has the DNA TGTGCCAGCAGCTTGGACGGTTATCAGCCCCAGCATTTT. As protein: CASSLDGYQPQHF.

This clone was picked up a small number of times. The genes are TRBV4-1 and TRBJ1-3; D gene unclear. The V and J ends lost 3 bases and 7 bases respectively, with 22 bases between them. The CDR3 spans 17 residues. The germline gives CDR1 MGHRA, CDR2 YSYEKL. The CDR3 reads CASSHEDGVGKANTIYF. For the CDR3, the DNA is TGCGCCAGCAGCCACGAAGATGGAGTGGGGAAAGCTAACACCATATATTTT.

V and J are TRBV7-9 and TRBJ2-1; perhaps TRBD2 as D (5 bases). Trimming took off 10 bases at V and 0 bases at J, with 13 bases between the two ends. The CDR3 loop spans 14 amino acids. From germline, CDR1 is SEHNR and CDR2 FQNEAQ (reference sequence). The CDR3 DNA is TGTGCCACGGTACTAGTTAGCTCCTACAATGAGCAGTTCTTC. Its translation is CATVLVSSYNEQFF.

This chain joins TRBV5-4 and TRBJ2-2; D gene unclear. The V end was cut by 0 bases, the J end by 6 bases, with 12 bases between. The CDR3 has 15 amino acids. CDR1 is SGHNT and CDR2 is YYREEE in the germline V gene (reference sequence). CDR3 amino acids: CASSLGGPGPGELFF. The CDR3 DNA is TGTGCCAGCAGCTTGGGCGGACCCGGGCCCGGGGAGCTGTTTTTT.

V gene TRBV10-3 combines with J gene TRBJ1-1; a weak D match, TRBD1 (5 bases). This CDR3 spans 13 amino acids. Germline values: CDR1 ENHRY, CDR2 SYGVKD. V gave up 10 bases and J gave up 0 bases, with 12 bases separating them. As DNA, the CDR3 is TGTGCCACTGCACAGGTTCTGAACACTGAAGCTTTCTTT. Translated, it gives CATAQVLNTEAFF.

Only a few counts were recorded for this clone. The chain uses TRBV7-2 and TRBJ1-2, with TRBD1 identical over 7 bases. The CDR3 is 16 amino acids. The trim removed 5 bases at V and 1 base at J, leaving 10 bases unmatched. Germline V lookup: CDR1 SGHTA, CDR2 FQGNSA. The CDR3: CASSTRRDSVNYGYTF. The CDR3 DNA sequence: TGTGCCAGCAGCACCCGGCGGGACAGTGTTAACTATGGCTACACCTTC.

The chain is built from TRBV7-2 and TRBJ2-3; TRBD2 matches 8 bases. Trimming removed 2 bases from V and 2 bases from J; junction bases left unmatched: 3. The CDR3 length is 15 residues. Germline V gene data show CDR1 as SGHTA and CDR2 as FQGNSA. The CDR3 DNA reads TGTGCCAGCAGCTTACGGGGGGGGAACACAGATACGCAGTATTTT. As protein: CASSLRGGNTDTQYF.